One and the same sample provided the 18 T cell receptor beta chains below, sequenced in a study of PD-1 blockade in classical Hodgkin lymphoma. There was relapse after autologous stem cell transplantation in every patient, and there was variation in brentuximab vedotin exposure. TCRdb's table, derived via immunoSEQ multiplex PCR, lists solely in-frame clones and lacks some. The data hold more than 40,000 clones, with around 76% observed a single time. The material sequenced was peripheral blood mononuclear cells (PBMCs), taken before the second cycle of nivolumab. The receptors come from a human donor with classical Hodgkin lymphoma.

The gene calls are TRBV4-2 and TRBJ1-3; 8 nucleotides align to TRBD1. CDR3 length: 16 residues. Germline V CDR1 and CDR2: LGHNA, YNFKEQ. V lost 4 bases, J lost 0 bases, and 5 bases stayed unmatched. The DNA for the CDR3 is TGTGCCAGCAGCCCCGGGCAGGGGGCCTCTGGAAACACCATATATTTT. Translated: CASSPGQGASGNTIYF.

Only a few counts were recorded for this clone. This chain links TRBV11-2 with TRBJ2-7; D gene uncertain. CDR1 is SGHAT and CDR2 is FQNNGV in the germline V gene. The V end lost 5 bases, the J end lost 1 base, and 9 bases lay between the germline ends. The CDR3 runs to 13 residues. The chain's CDR3 is CASSPSASYEQYF. Written as DNA, the CDR3 is TGTGCCAGCAGCCCCAGTGCTTCCTACGAGCAGTACTTC.

The V and J genes are TRBV5-3 and TRBJ2-7; 10 bases line up with TRBD2. TRBV5-3 is sorted into the ORF group, with uncertain function. The V segment lost 0 bases and the J segment 5 bases; nucleotides outside the gene matches: 14. This CDR3 has 18 amino acids. CDR3 sequence: CARSLVGRRKREGDEQYF. Here the CDR3 DNA reads TGTGCCAGAAGCTTGGTCGGGAGACGTAAGCGGGAGGGCGACGAGCAGTACTTC.

This chain joins TRBV5-7 and TRBJ1-2; perhaps TRBD1 as D (5 bases). TRBV5-7 is assigned to the ORF class and has an uncertain function. The CDR3 runs to 14 residues. Trimming removed 3 bases from V and 2 bases from J, with 11 bases in between. CDR3 in amino acids: CASSSGGGNYGYTF. In nucleotides, the CDR3 is TGTGCCAGCAGCTCCGGGGGGGGAAACTATGGCTACACCTTC.

The chain joins TRBV9 to TRBJ1-5, with D perhaps TRBD1 (5 bases). The CDR3 covers 15 residues. Trimming left V 2 bases short and J 5 bases short, with 14 bases between. Germline-derived CDR1 and CDR2 are SGDLS and YYNGEE. CDR3 in amino acids: CASSVSPGVDQPQHF. In nucleotides, the CDR3 is TGTGCCAGCAGCGTTTCCCCGGGGGTGGATCAGCCCCAGCATTTT. Full variable domain (missing parts from reference TRBV9 and TRBJ1-5): DSGVTQTPKHLITATGQRVTLRCSPRSGDLSVYWYQQSLDQGLQFLIQYYNGEERAKGNILERFSAQQFPDLHSELNLSSLELGDSALYFCASSVSPGVDQPQHFGDGTRLSIL.

The V gene is TRBV10-2, the J gene TRBJ2-7; D gene uncertain. CDR1 is WSHSY, CDR2 SAAADI, per germline. V lost 4 bases and J lost 2, with 9 bases in between. The CDR3 extends over 13 amino acids. The CDR3 coding sequence is TGCGCCAGCAGTGGTAGCAGACCCTACGAGCAGTACTTC. This translates into CASSGSRPYEQYF.

This chain uses TRBV7-9 with TRBJ1-6, with D possibly matching TRBD1 (5 bases). V lost 1 base and J lost 6, with 10 bases in between. This CDR3 region has 15 residues. Germline CDR1 and CDR2: SEHNR and FQNEAQ (reference sequence). The CDR3 nucleotides read TGTGCCAGCAGCTTAGACACGGGGCGTAATTCACCCCTCCACTTT. Protein: CASSLDTGRNSPLHF.

With regard to this clone: One end of the junction varies from germline; a read error may be responsible. The rearrangement uses TRBV6-5 and TRBJ1-6; D may be TRBD1 (5 bases). From germline, CDR1 is MNHEY and CDR2 SVGAGI. The length of the CDR3 is 13 residues. This CDR3 reads CASGRGDKSPLHF. As DNA, the CDR3 is TGTGCCAGCGGAAGGGGCGATAAGTCACCCCTCCACTTT.

The DNA for the CDR3 is TGTGCCAGCAGGACAGGTTTGGACGGCTACACCTTC. It specifies CASRTGLDGYTF. The rearrangement uses TRBV19 and TRBJ1-2; 7 bases line up with TRBD1. The CDR3 totals 12 residues. The trim removed 9 bases at V and 8 bases at J, leaving 9 bases unmatched. Germline CDR1 LNHDA, CDR2 SQIVND (reference sequence).

This rearrangement joins TRBV4-2 to TRBJ2-2; D is perhaps TRBD2 (5 bases). Trimming shortened V by 0 bases and J by 3 bases, and 14 bases separated the two germline ends. The CDR3 length is 17 residues. Germline CDR1 reads LGHNA; CDR2 reads YNFKEQ. This chain's CDR3 is CASSQDWSGGYTGELFF. In DNA form, the CDR3 reads TGTGCCAGCAGCCAAGATTGGAGCGGTGGGTACACCGGGGAGCTGTTTTTT.

V gene TRBV5-6 combines with J gene TRBJ1-6, with D perhaps matching TRBD1 (6 bases). CDR1 and CDR2 (germline): SGHDT, YYEEEE. The V end was cut by 4 bases, the J end by 8 bases, with 19 bases between. CDR3 size: 16 residues. The CDR3 protein is CASSGIRGSGHSPLHF. For the CDR3, the DNA is TGTGCCAGCAGCGGAATCAGGGGATCCGGGCATTCACCCCTCCACTTT.

The CDR3 spells CASCNRRGSYEQYF. The CDR3 DNA reads as TGTGCCAGCTGTAATAGGCGGGGTTCCTACGAGCAGTACTTC. The rearrangement joins TRBV6-6 to TRBJ2-5; D is possibly TRBD2 (6 bases). The end of the DNA fits TRBJ2-7 better, so the J call may be wrong. CDR1 MNHNY and CDR2 SVGAGI come from the germline V gene (reference sequence). The CDR3 totals 14 residues.

V and J are TRBV5-4 and TRBJ2-1; 9 bases line up with TRBD2. The CDR3 contains 15 residues. Germline V gene data show CDR1 as SGHNT and CDR2 as YYREEE (reference sequence). Losses at the gene ends were 0 bases for V and 3 bases for J; bases not matched to a gene: 1. As DNA, the CDR3 is TGTGCCAGCAGCTTGGGCGGGGGGGGCTACAATGAGCAGTTCTTC. It translates to CASSLGGGGYNEQFF. The variable domain in full, with the rest retrieved from reference TRBV5-4 and TRBJ2-1, is ETGVTQSPTHLIKTRGQQVTLRCSSQSGHNTVSWYQQALGQGPQFIFQYYREEENGRGNFPPRFSGLQFPNYSSELNVNALELDDSALYLCASSLGGGGYNEQFFGPGTRLTVL.

V is TRBV7-2 and J is TRBJ1-5; no definite D call. Trimming left V 3 bases short and J 4 bases short, with 4 bases between. The CDR3 sequence is 12 residues long. CDR1 and CDR2 from the germline V gene are SGHTA and FQGNSA. CDR3: CASSLGNQPQHF. Here the CDR3 DNA reads TGTGCCAGCAGCTTGGGGAATCAGCCCCAGCATTTT.

The chain links TRBV7-3 to TRBJ2-1; weak D call: TRBD1 (5 bases). This CDR3 is 12 amino acids long. Germline CDR1 SGHTA, CDR2 FQGTGA. Trimming removed 3 bases at V and 9 bases at J, with 9 bases between. In DNA form, the CDR3 reads TGTGCCAGCAGCTTTGGACACACTGAGCAGTTCTTC. Translated, it gives CASSFGHTEQFF.

This clone has a handful of counts. The gene calls are TRBV10-3 and TRBJ2-5, with 7 bases aligning to TRBD1. Per germline, CDR1 ENHRY and CDR2 SYGVKD. Trimming took 2 bases from V and 2 from J; bases not matched to a gene: 5. The CDR3 consists of 15 residues. The DNA for the CDR3 is TGTGCCATCAGTGAGGAGGGGACAGCTCAAGAGACCCAGTACTTC. Translation: CAISEEGTAQETQYF.

V and J are TRBV15 and TRBJ1-3; no clear D. The CDR3 spans 15 residues. V was clipped by 0 bases and J by 0 bases, with 6 bases between them. CDR1 is LNHNV, CDR2 YYDKDF, per germline (reference sequence). The CDR3 DNA is TGTGCCACCAGCAGAGATAGGAGCTCTGGAAACACCATATATTTT. Translating gives CATSRDRSSGNTIYF.

DNA of the CDR3: TGCGCCAGCAGTTCTCGGCTGTCGAACACCGGGGAGCTGTTTTTT. It translates to CASSSRLSNTGELFF. The chain recombines TRBV5-1 with TRBJ2-2; D not certain. The V gene's germline CDR1 is SGHRS and CDR2 YFSETQ. V lost 5 bases to trimming and J lost 0 bases, with 11 bases between them. The CDR3 runs to 15 residues.